This entry features one TCR beta chain sequence. No antigen is known for it. It has no much larger one-base neighbor in the sample; base qualities were not kept. These data belong to a study of cytomegalovirus exposure and HLA in healthy donors (dated by TCRdb to about 2017). Context from the whole study: An earlier analysis of several hundred of the donors reported about 260 Gb of sequence data and about 120 million unique TCR beta sequences obtained from around 180 million T cells. In the later analysis, no new phenotypic data were used to find candidate immune exposures; instead, reliance was placed on TCR beta sequences and their occurrence across donors. Because of strong linkage in the cohort, a few DR-DQ haplotypes were treated as single units for association and clustering. The study profiled the T cell repertoires of under 850 subjects by immunosequencing and related them to cytomegalovirus serostatus. Roughly 300 gigabases of sequencing data and approximately 84 million unique TCR sequences were included in an early release covering 550 to 800 HLA-typed donors. Typing coverage varied by locus: about 629-630 donors for A, B, C, DRB1 and DQB1; some 520 for DQA1; around 570 for DPA1; about 450 for DPB1. Among 398 genotyped donors of the cohort, an average of about 220,000 unique TCR beta nucleotide sequences was sequenced per donor, of which about 19% were non-productive. The genetic ancestry cluster associated with self-reported Caucasian donors included 80% to 90% of the roughly 390 genotyped donors. The study aimed to test whether signatures of past pathogen exposure could be identified by cataloging public T cell receptors. A later genetic analysis took genome-wide SNP genotypes for about three fifths of the roughly 670 donors and used that subset as a discovery cohort. Both class I and class II loci were covered by HLA typing, at four-digit resolution. A separate validation cohort of roughly 130 different subjects was used in addition to the roughly 700-subject first cohort. Every discovery cohort repertoire had been produced on one sequencing platform. A later analysis re-analyzed previously published TCR beta repertoires from 660 or so donors and added high-resolution HLA genotyping to study TCR occurrence patterns. Donor age, sex, ethnicity and CMV serostatus were compiled together with the repertoire data. To decide whether each TCR beta V gene segment behaved as functional or pseudogenic, an earlier analysis of over 500 of the donors relied on high-throughput TCR beta sequencing. High-throughput TCR immunosequencing, statistical association of individual TCRs with disease status, and machine learning were combined to predict cytomegalovirus infection status.

CDR1 and CDR2, looked up from the germline V gene, are MGHRA and YSYEKL. Trimming takes 4 bases off V and 7 bases off J; junction bases not matched to a gene: 3. The CDR3 sequence holds 14 residues, the cysteine and phenylalanine included. The DNA shown is the 42-base CDR3, in frame from base 1. The cohort was made up of approximately 670 healthy bone marrow donors. At the time of sampling, every cohort member was nominally healthy, though immune exposures that went unrecorded were likely present. The donor tested CMV seronegative, placing the donor among the 350 or so seronegative members of the cohort. A peripheral blood sample was collected from each donor, and TCR beta sequencing was performed on peripheral blood mononuclear cells. Genomic DNA extraction from the blood cell samples was performed with the Qiagen DNeasy Blood Extraction Kit. Study-level results and caveats: Because HLA typing was missing for some donors at each locus, association tests included only the typed subset. At a false discovery rate of 0.05, a later analysis linked 16,951 TCR beta sequences to specific HLA alleles. According to a later analysis, TCR association rates differed among HLA loci, with DRB1 alleles showing the most associated TCRs and HLA-C alleles showing the fewest. In a later analysis, several top co-occurrence clusters were reported to appear linked to parvovirus B19, influenza, CMV and Epstein-Barr virus. A further reported finding was that TCR beta sequences accurately predicted the HLA-A and HLA-B alleles for most subjects in the first cohort. In vitro tests confirmed that three of the cytomegalovirus-associated TCR beta chains recognize cytomegalovirus antigens. Assigning TCR associations to individual alleles was difficult when HLA alleles, especially DR and DQ, strongly co-occurred. The study gave a list of some 150 TCR beta chains associated with cytomegalovirus. Compared with the roughly 670-donor mean, donors in an Asian-associated ancestry cluster had fewer N-insertions in productive TCRs, according to a later genetic analysis. The presence/absence analyses assumed that sequencing depth was roughly uniform across donors, and that assumption may not be true. The sequencing pipeline was judged likely to have produced a cluster of highly shared sequence variants as a technical artifact. Some IMGT-functional V segments, including TRBV6-2 and TRBV6-3, could not be told apart with the 87-base-pair reads, so those segments were excluded. In a later analysis, HLA-associated TCR beta chains showed more clonal expansion and lower generation probabilities than non-associated chains that were equally common. Linkage disequilibrium might explain the correlated functional status among segregating V segments, but an unknown experimental factor could not be ruled out. Most TCR sequences were observed very rarely across donors, whereas some public TCRs were present in many individuals. An earlier analysis of approximately 540 of the donors showed that most TCR beta V segments appeared in productive rearrangements either about 87% or about 30% of the time, which broadly matched IMGT annotations. The classifier was reported to diagnose cytomegalovirus status with high specificity and sensitivity in both the original cohort and the validation cohort. Because counts were too low, about 15 rarely observed V segments, including chromosome 9 orphons, were left out of the earlier analysis of several hundred of the donors. For the cohort, immune exposure information was limited to CMV serostatus. An association between a missense DCLRE1C variant and V-gene and J-gene trimming of TCR beta chains was found in a later genetic analysis and replicated in an independent cohort. This cohort had only TCR beta chains sequenced, and the lack of alpha or paired-chain data limited which features could be detected. It was suggested by the authors that the approach could potentially be generalized to other disease states and immunological phenotypes. According to a later analysis, most CMV-associated TCR beta chains appeared to be HLA-restricted, and the HLA associations seemed to be driven largely by CMV exposure.

Preparation of the library involved the immunoSEQ multiplex PCR assay. The multiplex PCR relied on a mix of 60 forward primers for TCR Vbeta segments and 13 reverse primers for TCR Jbeta segments. The CDR3 region of rearranged TCR beta genes was amplified from genomic DNA with a multiplex PCR assay. On the Illumina HiSeq System, the amplified TCR beta libraries were sequenced as 87-base-pair reads. The source study handled its data this way. A later analysis tallied around 82 million unique TCR beta chains across the 666 repertoires, and about 10 million of those chains were shared by two or more donors. Raw reads were error-corrected and collapsed into unique sequences with a nearest-neighbor algorithm that merged closely related sequences to remove PCR and sequencing errors. V, D and J gene segments were assigned by aligning CDR3 sequences to IMGT reference sequences. For a sequence to be retained, a match of at least six nucleotides was required to both a V gene segment and a J gene segment. Rearrangements were classified as productive when the CDR3 lacked stop codons and remained in frame with V and J, and all other rearrangements were classified as non-productive. Following IMGT convention, CDR3 was defined as the stretch from the second conserved V-encoded cysteine up to the conserved J-encoded phenylalanine. The earlier analysis of about 610 of the donors excluded any sequence lacking an unambiguous match to a single V gene segment. An earlier analysis of 450 to 650 of the donors called V segments functional above 56.7% productive rearrangements and segregating when the between-donor standard deviation exceeded 5%. A statistical classification framework was built for diagnosing cytomegalovirus status from the catalog of TCR beta chain sequences. In a later analysis, V and J genes were assigned by comparing TCR nucleotide sequences against IMGT/GENE-DB human TR gene sequences. A later analysis assigned CDR3 sequences and most-parsimonious VDJ recombination scenarios with the TCRdist pipeline. A later analysis defined each TCR beta chain by its CDR3 amino acid sequence plus V-gene family, and excluded reads lacking a unique V-gene family. To address suspected cross-contamination and a sequencing artifact, a later analysis removed around 600 highly shared, low-generation-probability nucleotide sequences. In a later analysis, a clonal expansion index for each public chain was calculated from normalized within-repertoire ranks of inferred template counts. In a later analysis, generation probabilities were computed using a VDJ recombination model fitted to out-of-frame rearrangements, and the results were checked against IGoR. In a later analysis, TCR-TCR, TCR-HLA and TCR-CMV co-occurrence was scored with hypergeometric tests, and a repertoire-size bias correction was applied to TCR pairs. To estimate false discovery rates, a later analysis permuted the HLA or CMV assignments 20 times. A later analysis grouped co-occurring TCRs with DBSCAN, adding TCRdist sequence similarity when clustering within HLA-allele-positive subsets. Co-occurrence clustering excluded repertoires with fewer than 30,000 or more than 120,000 public chains, plus five with anomalous nucleotide sharing. TCRdb stores this immuneACCESS table with in-frame sequences only. Part of the clones is absent; in the studies checked, under half of the shortfall reflects unresolved V genes, and no reason is known for the rest. For V, J and clone size, that table is used; D and trimming come from the DNA. This sample is represented by some 150,000 clones; about three quarters of them were singletons. Over 2.5% of the sample is held by the ten biggest clonotypes.

This chain is built from TRBV4-1 and TRBJ1-6; TRBD1 fits 8 bases in the junction. This receptor was taken from a female donor in good health and CMV-seronegative. Sequencing was done on a sample of PBMCs. The DNA sequence is TGCGCCAGCAGCCCGGACAGGGAGAATTCACCCCTCCACTTT. The encoded protein is CASSPDRENSPLHF.